The present T cell receptor beta chain was sequenced within a study of OX40 agonist ivuxolimab in advanced cancers. At the level of the study: Patients were treated with intravenous ivuxolimab, dosed at 0.01 to 10 mg/kg and infused every 2 weeks. A history of anti-PD-1, anti-PD-L1 or anti-CTLA-4 therapy was acceptable, and approximately 40% had some. Regarding the study as a whole: Normalized expansion of T-cell clones was also low for some nonresponders.

Looked up from germline, CDR1 is SGHAT and CDR2 is FQNNGV. The CDR3 is 14 amino acids. V gave up 2 bases and J gave up 7 bases, with 12 bases separating them. With respect to this clone: Its target is not known.

Profiling relied on immunoSEQ multiplex PCR, and the TCRdb table lists in-frame clones only, not all of them. The sample consists of approximately 44,000 clones, about 79% of them appearing once. The input for sequencing was CD4+ or CD8+ T cells sorted from blood, taken in a trial of the OX40 agonist ivuxolimab. The chain is built from TRBV11-2 and TRBJ2-1, with unresolved D. The TCR originated in an adult with an advanced solid tumor such as melanoma, head and neck, liver or kidney cancer. CDR3 sequence: CASSLPGAKNEQFF. The CDR3 nucleotides are TGTGCCAGCAGCTTACCTGGCGCGAAAAATGAGCAGTTCTTC.